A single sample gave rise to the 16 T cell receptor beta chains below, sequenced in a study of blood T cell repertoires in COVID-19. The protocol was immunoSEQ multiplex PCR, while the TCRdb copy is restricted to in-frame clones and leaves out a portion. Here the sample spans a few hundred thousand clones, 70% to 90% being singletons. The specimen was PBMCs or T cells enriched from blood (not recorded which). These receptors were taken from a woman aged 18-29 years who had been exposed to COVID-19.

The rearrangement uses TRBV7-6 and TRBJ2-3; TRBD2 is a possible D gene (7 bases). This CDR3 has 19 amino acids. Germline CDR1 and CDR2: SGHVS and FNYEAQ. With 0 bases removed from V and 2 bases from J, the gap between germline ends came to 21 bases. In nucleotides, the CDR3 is TGTGCCAGCAGCTTAGCGGAGGGGGGAGGGCCAGTCCCCACAGATACGCAGTATTTT. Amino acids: CASSLAEGGGPVPTDTQYF.

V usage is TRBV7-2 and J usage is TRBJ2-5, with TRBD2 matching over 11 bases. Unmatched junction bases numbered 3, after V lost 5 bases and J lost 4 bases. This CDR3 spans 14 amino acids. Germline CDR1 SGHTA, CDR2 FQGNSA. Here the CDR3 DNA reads TGTGCCAGCAGCAGACTAGCGGGGCGAGAGACCCAGTACTTC. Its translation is CASSRLAGRETQYF.

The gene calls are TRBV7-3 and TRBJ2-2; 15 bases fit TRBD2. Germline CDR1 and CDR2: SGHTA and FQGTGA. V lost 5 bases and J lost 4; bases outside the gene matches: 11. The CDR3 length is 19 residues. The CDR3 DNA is TGTGCCAGCAGCGTAATGGGACTAGCGGGGGGCGGCGGCACCGGGGAGCTGTTTTTT. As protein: CASSVMGLAGGGGTGELFF.

CDR3 amino acids: CASSFSRVMNEQYF. In nucleotides, the CDR3 is TGTGCCAGCAGTTTCTCCAGGGTAATGAACGAGCAGTACTTC. The chain employs TRBV6-5 and TRBJ2-7; tentatively, D is TRBD1 (5 bases). The CDR3 is 14 amino acids. With 4 bases removed from V and 5 bases from J, the gap between germline ends came to 15 bases. The germline V gene encodes CDR1 MNHEY and CDR2 SVGAGI.

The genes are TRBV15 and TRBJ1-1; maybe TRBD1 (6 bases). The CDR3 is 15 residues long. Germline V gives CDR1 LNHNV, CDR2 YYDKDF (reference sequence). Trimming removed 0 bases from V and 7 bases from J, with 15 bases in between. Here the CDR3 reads CATSRDRWGPIEAFF. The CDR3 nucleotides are TGTGCCACCAGCAGAGACCGGTGGGGGCCTATTGAAGCTTTCTTT.

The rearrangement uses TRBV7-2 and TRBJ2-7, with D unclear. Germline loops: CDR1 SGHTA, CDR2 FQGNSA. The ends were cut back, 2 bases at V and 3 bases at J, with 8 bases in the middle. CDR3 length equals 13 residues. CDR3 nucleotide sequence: TGTGCCAGCAGCTTATCACAGCTCTACGAGCAGTACTTC. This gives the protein CASSLSQLYEQYF.

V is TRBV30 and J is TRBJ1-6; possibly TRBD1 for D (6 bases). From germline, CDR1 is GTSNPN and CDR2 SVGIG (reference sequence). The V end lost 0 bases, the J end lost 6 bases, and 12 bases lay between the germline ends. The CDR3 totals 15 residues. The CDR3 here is CAWSVTGGVNSPLHF. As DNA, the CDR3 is TGTGCCTGGAGTGTTACGGGGGGCGTTAATTCACCCCTCCACTTT. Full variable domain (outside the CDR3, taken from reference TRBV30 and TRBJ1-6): SQTIHQWPATLVQPVGSPLSLECTVEGTSNPNLYWYRQAAGRGLQLLFYSVGIGQISSEVPQNLSASRPQDRQFILSSKKLLLSDSGFYLCAWSVTGGVNSPLHFGNGTRLTVT.

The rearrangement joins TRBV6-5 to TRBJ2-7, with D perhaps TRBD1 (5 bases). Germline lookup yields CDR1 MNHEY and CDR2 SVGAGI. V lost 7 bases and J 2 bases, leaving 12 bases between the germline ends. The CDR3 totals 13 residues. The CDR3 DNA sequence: TGTGCCAGCATCGAACAGGAGACCTACGAGCAGTACTTC. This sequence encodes CASIEQETYEQYF.

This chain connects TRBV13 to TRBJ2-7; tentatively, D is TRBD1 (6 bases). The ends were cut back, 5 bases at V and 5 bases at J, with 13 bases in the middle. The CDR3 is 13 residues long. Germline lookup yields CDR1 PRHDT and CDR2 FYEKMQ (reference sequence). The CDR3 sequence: CASSADRKHEQYF. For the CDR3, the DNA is TGTGCCAGCAGCGCGGACAGAAAGCACGAGCAGTACTTC.

The CDR3 nucleotides are TGTGCCAGCTCACCAAACAGTCTCAAGGGGACTGAAGCTTTCTTT. Its protein product is CASSPNSLKGTEAFF. The gene calls are TRBV18 and TRBJ1-1, with D possibly TRBD1 on 5 matching bases. With 2 bases removed from V and 5 bases from J, the gap between germline ends came to 15 bases. The CDR3 has 15 residues. The germline gives CDR1 KGHSH, CDR2 LQKENI.

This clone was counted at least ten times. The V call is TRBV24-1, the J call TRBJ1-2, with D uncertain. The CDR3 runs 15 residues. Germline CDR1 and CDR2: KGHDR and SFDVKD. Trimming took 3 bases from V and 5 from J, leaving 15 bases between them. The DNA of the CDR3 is TGTGCCACCAGTGATAGCTATGGAGGAGGGTATGGCTACACCTTC. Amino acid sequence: CATSDSYGGGYGYTF.

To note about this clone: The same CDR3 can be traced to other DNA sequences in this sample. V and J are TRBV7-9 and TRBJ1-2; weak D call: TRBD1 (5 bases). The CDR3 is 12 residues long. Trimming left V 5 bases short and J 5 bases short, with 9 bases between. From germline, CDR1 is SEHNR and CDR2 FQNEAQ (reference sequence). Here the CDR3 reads CASSQTEYGYTF. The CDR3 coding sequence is TGTGCCAGCAGCCAGACAGAATATGGCTACACCTTC.

In DNA form, the CDR3 reads TGTGCCAGCAGTGCGGAGCGGGAGTCAGAGACCCAGTACTTC. Translated: CASSAERESETQYF. This chain links TRBV2 with TRBJ2-5, with TRBD2 matching 8 bases. The J segment lost 4 bases and the V segment lost 4 bases, leaving 5 bases of the junction unmatched. The CDR3 has 14 residues. Germline V gene sequence: CDR1 SNHLY, CDR2 FYNNEI.

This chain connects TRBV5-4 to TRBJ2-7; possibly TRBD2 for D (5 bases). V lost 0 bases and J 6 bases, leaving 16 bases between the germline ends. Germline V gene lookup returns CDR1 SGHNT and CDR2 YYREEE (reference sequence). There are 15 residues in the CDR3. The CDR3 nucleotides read TGTGCCAGCAGCTTGGATCGGTACAGTGGGAGCGAGCAGTACTTC. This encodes CASSLDRYSGSEQYF.

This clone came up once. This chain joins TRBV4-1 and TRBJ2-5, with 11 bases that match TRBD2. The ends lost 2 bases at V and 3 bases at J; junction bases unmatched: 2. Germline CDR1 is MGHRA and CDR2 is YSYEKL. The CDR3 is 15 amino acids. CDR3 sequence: CASSQLGLAEETQYF. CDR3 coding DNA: TGCGCCAGCAGCCAATTGGGACTAGCGGAAGAGACCCAGTACTTC.

The CDR3 DNA is TGTGCCACCAGTGATTCGACAGGGGGCTTCAGAAAAGCTAACTATGGCTACACCTTC. It yields the protein CATSDSTGGFRKANYGYTF. This chain uses TRBV24-1 with TRBJ1-2, with 10 bases matching TRBD1. Germline V gene lookup returns CDR1 KGHDR and CDR2 SFDVKD. The CDR3 loop spans 19 amino acids. With 2 bases clipped from V and 0 bases from J, the junction kept 11 bases outside the gene matches.